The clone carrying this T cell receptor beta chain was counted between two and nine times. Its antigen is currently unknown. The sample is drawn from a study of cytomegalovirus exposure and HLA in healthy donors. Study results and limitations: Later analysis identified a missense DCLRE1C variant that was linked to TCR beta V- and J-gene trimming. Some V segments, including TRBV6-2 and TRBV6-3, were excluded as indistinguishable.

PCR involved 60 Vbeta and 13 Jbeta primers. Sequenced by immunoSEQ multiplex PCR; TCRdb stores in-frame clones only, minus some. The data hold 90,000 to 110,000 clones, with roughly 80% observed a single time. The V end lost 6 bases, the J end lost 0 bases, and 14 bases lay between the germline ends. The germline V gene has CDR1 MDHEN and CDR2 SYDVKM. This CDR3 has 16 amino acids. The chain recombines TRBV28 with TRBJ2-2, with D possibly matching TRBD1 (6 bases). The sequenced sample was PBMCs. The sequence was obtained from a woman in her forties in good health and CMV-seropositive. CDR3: CASSPGDTSNTGELFF. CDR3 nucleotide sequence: TGTGCCAGCAGCCCTGGGGACACCTCGAACACCGGGGAGCTGTTTTTT.